The next 18 T cell receptor beta chains were all read from a single sample in a study of T cells after yellow fever vaccination. TCRdb recomputed calls from the 5' RACE reads with MiXCR, one row per CDR3 protein. Of about 340,000 distinct CDR3 sequences listed, 12% are singletons. Specimen: CD4+ T cells sorted from PBMCs, collected 15 days after the yellow fever booster vaccination. The receptors stem from a man aged 18-30 years who received the YFV17D yellow fever vaccine.

In nucleotides, the CDR3 is TGCAGTGCTCGTTCTAGCGGGGGGCCCACAGATACGCAGTATTTT. It codes for CSARSSGGPTDTQYF. The rearrangement joins TRBV20-1 to TRBJ2-3; 11 bases map to TRBD2. The CDR3 sequence is 15 residues long. The junction had 6 bases not matched to a gene; V was cut back by 5 bases and J by 2 bases. CDR1 and CDR2 from the germline V gene are DFQATT and SNEGSKA (reference sequence).

In its sample, this clonotype was seen many times. V is TRBV5-1 and J is TRBJ1-4; TRBD1 is a possible D gene (5 bases). Germline V gives CDR1 SGHRS, CDR2 YFSETQ. The CDR3 is 15 residues long. Trimming removed 4 bases at V and 0 bases at J, with 10 bases between. CDR3 amino acids: CASSKGTATNEKLFF. As DNA, the CDR3 is TGCGCCAGCAGCAAGGGGACGGCAACTAATGAAAAACTGTTTTTT.

This clonotype was seen more than once but under ten times. The gene calls are TRBV5-5 and TRBJ1-1; D uncertain. Germline V gene data show CDR1 as SGHKS and CDR2 as YYEKEE (reference sequence). Trimming removed 2 bases at V and 1 base at J, with 12 bases between. The CDR3 covers 15 residues. This CDR3 is CASSFVGGWNTEAFF. The CDR3 DNA reads TGTGCCAGCAGCTTCGTTGGAGGGTGGAACACTGAAGCTTTCTTT.

The V call is TRBV7-9, the J call TRBJ2-5; 9 bases align to TRBD1. The junction had 6 bases not matched to a gene; V was cut back by 6 bases and J by 4 bases. In germline, CDR1 is SEHNR, CDR2 FQNEAQ (reference sequence). CDR3 length: 14 residues. The CDR3: CASRTGQGRETQYF. CDR3 in DNA: TGTGCCAGCAGAACAGGACAGGGGAGAGAGACCCAGTACTTC.

The sample holds a few counts of this clonotype. The V gene is TRBV5-1, the J gene TRBJ1-1; D perhaps matches TRBD1 (6 bases). V shed 0 bases and J shed 6 bases, with 12 bases lying between them. CDR1 and CDR2 (germline): SGHRS, YFSETQ. The CDR3 extends over 14 amino acids. CDR3 amino acids: CASSLEEGVAEAFF. The CDR3 region has the DNA TGCGCCAGCAGCTTGGAGGAGGGGGTGGCTGAAGCTTTCTTT.

The rearrangement joins TRBV12-3 or TRBV12-4 to TRBJ2-7, with TRBD2 identical over 13 bases. Trimming cost V 5 bases and J 2 bases; bases outside gene matches: 3. CDR3 length: 15 residues. CDR3 nucleotides: TGTGCCAGCAGTACGGGACTAGCGGGGACCTACGAGCAGTACTTC. Protein: CASSTGLAGTYEQYF.

This clonotype was detected only a few times. The chain recombines TRBV29-1 with TRBJ1-1; D might be TRBD1 (6 bases). The germline gives CDR1 SQVTM, CDR2 ANQGSEA. This CDR3 comprises 15 residues. Trimming took 0 bases from V and 5 from J, leaving 16 bases between them. Here the CDR3 reads CSVEDWTAGRTEAFF. For the CDR3, the DNA is TGCAGCGTTGAAGACTGGACAGCCGGGAGAACTGAAGCTTTCTTT.

CDR3 loop: CASSQDRVEGYTF. DNA of the CDR3: TGTGCCAGCAGCCAAGACAGGGTCGAAGGCTACACCTTC. The gene calls are TRBV4-2 and TRBJ1-2; tentatively, D is TRBD1 (5 bases). CDR3 length: 13 residues. Trimming left V 0 bases short and J 8 bases short, with 10 bases between. Germline CDR1 and CDR2: LGHNA and YNFKEQ.

This clonotype was found a few times. V and J are TRBV6-1 and TRBJ2-7; 7 bases align to TRBD2. This CDR3 is 17 amino acids long. With V trimmed by 2 bases and J by 7 bases, 17 bases remained unmatched. Germline assignment: CDR1 MNHNS and CDR2 SASEGT. The CDR3 region is CASSELQWEGRAWEQYF. The CDR3 nucleotides are TGTGCCAGCAGTGAACTTCAATGGGAGGGGAGGGCCTGGGAGCAGTACTTC.

This clonotype showed up just a few times. The genes are TRBV20-1 and TRBJ2-1; no firm D call. The CDR3 sequence is 14 residues long. CDR1 DFQATT and CDR2 SNEGSKA come from the germline V gene (reference sequence). V was pared by 2 bases and J by 2 bases, with 10 bases between. CDR3 sequence: CSARTGGAYNEQFF. The DNA for the CDR3 is TGCAGTGCTAGAACTGGCGGAGCCTACAATGAGCAGTTCTTC.

Only one count was recorded for this clonotype. The CDR3 DNA reads TGTGCCAGCTCCTTGGACGGTGGTGTTGGGGCCAACGTCCTGACTTTC. Protein sequence: CASSLDGGVGANVLTF. V gene TRBV18 combines with J gene TRBJ2-6; no definite D call. The CDR3 length is 16 residues. Trimming took off 6 bases at V and 3 bases at J, with 15 bases between the two ends. Looked up from germline, CDR1 is KGHSH and CDR2 is LQKENI.

This clonotype was observed many times. The rearrangement joins TRBV20-1 to TRBJ2-3; 14 nucleotides match TRBD2. Germline CDR1 reads DFQATT; CDR2 reads SNEGSKA (reference sequence). The CDR3 is 15 residues long. The J segment lost 5 bases and the V segment lost 5 bases, leaving 6 bases of the junction unmatched. This CDR3 reads CSAARLAGGQDTQYF. The CDR3, as DNA: TGCAGTGCTGCTCGACTAGCGGGGGGGCAAGATACGCAGTATTTT.

The sample holds a few counts of this clonotype. The chain recombines TRBV20-1 with TRBJ1-6; TRBD1 might be the D (5 bases). Germline-derived CDR1 and CDR2 are DFQATT and SNEGSKA (reference sequence). CDR3 size: 12 residues. Trimming took off 3 bases at V and 10 bases at J, with 10 bases between the two ends. The CDR3 coding sequence is TGCAGTGCTAGCCCCAGGGACTCACCCCTCCACTTT. It specifies CSASPRDSPLHF.

This clonotype showed up just a few times. V is TRBV7-3 and J is TRBJ1-6; D is unclear. This CDR3 region has 13 residues. The V gene lost 3 bases and the J gene lost 8 bases, with 8 bases spanning the gap. Germline CDR1 SGHTA, CDR2 FQGTGA. The CDR3 reads CASSFSGDSPLHF. The CDR3 region has the DNA TGTGCCAGCAGCTTCTCCGGTGATTCACCCCTCCACTTT.

In this sample, this clonotype turned up a few times. The rearrangement uses TRBV20-1 and TRBJ1-5; D is undetermined. The CDR3 consists of 12 residues. From germline, CDR1 is DFQATT and CDR2 SNEGSKA (reference sequence). V gave up 6 bases and J gave up 4 bases, with 10 bases separating them. The CDR3 region has the DNA TGCAGTGCCCCTTCAAGAAATCAGCCCCAGCATTTT. The encoded protein is CSAPSRNQPQHF.

This clonotype was picked up a small number of times. The chain carries TRBV20-1 and TRBJ1-2; 9 bases are shared with TRBD1. With 4 bases clipped from V and 3 bases from J, the junction kept 15 bases outside the gene matches. Germline CDR1 DFQATT, CDR2 SNEGSKA (reference sequence). The CDR3 contains 17 residues. CDR3 nucleotide sequence: TGCAGTGCTACCGGGACAGGGAAAGGATCTGAGGACTATGGCTACACCTTC. As protein: CSATGTGKGSEDYGYTF.

This clonotype was recorded a few times. CDR3 sequence: CASRAFRNTIYF. Here the CDR3 DNA reads TGTGCCAGCAGGGCATTCAGAAACACCATATATTTT. This chain connects TRBV28 to TRBJ1-3, with D unresolved. CDR3 size: 12 residues. Trimming shortened V by 6 bases and J by 5 bases, and 8 bases separated the two germline ends. The germline gives CDR1 MDHEN, CDR2 SYDVKM.

This clonotype was seen at least ten times. The chain recombines TRBV6-6 with TRBJ2-2; TRBD1 matches 8 bases. CDR1 is MNHNY and CDR2 is SVGAGI in the germline V gene (reference sequence). Trimming at V came to 6 bases and at J to 3 bases, leaving 12 bases not matched to a gene. The CDR3 sequence is 17 residues long. The CDR3 loop reads CASSPALRGRDTGELFF. The CDR3 bases are TGTGCCAGCAGCCCTGCCCTCAGGGGGCGAGACACCGGGGAGCTGTTTTTT.